This T cell receptor beta chain emerged from a study of T cell changes during pregnancy in multiple sclerosis. The V gene end was trimmed by 8 bases and the J gene end by 0 bases; junction bases not matched to a gene: 4. The CDR3 runs to 14 residues. Germline V CDR1 and CDR2: MNHNS, SASEGT. The repertoire was sequenced with immunoSEQ multiplex PCR; TCRdb's copy has only in-frame clones and lacks some. The table records 70,000 to 90,000 clones, roughly nine tenths of them present only once. The specimen was PBMCs, collected in the first trimester of pregnancy. The chain uses TRBV6-1 and TRBJ1-5; 7 nucleotides agree with TRBD1. The receptor comes from a female donor in good health, serving as a control in a pregnancy study. Some clones in this sample may be carry-over from other donors' samples. CDR3 residues: CASQGTDSNQPQHF. The CDR3 coding sequence is TGTGCCAGCCAAGGGACAGATAGCAATCAGCCCCAGCATTTT.